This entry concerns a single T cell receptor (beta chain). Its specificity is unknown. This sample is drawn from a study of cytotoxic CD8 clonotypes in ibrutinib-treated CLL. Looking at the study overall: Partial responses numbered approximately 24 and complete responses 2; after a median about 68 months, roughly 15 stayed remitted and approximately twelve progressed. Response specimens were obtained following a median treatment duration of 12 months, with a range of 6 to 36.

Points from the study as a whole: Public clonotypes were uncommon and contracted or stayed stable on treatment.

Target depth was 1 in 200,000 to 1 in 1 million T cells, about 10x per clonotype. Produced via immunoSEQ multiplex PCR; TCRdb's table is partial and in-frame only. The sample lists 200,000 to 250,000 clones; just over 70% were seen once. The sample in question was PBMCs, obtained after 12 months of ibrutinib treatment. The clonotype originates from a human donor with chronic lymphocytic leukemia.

The CDR3 nucleotides are TGTGCCTGGAGTGAAAGGGCTTTGGTGGGAGATACGCAGTATTTT. Protein sequence: CAWSERALVGDTQYF. The V gene is TRBV30, the J gene TRBJ2-3, with unresolved D. V was clipped by 1 base and J by 5 bases, with 16 bases between them. This CDR3 region has 15 residues. Germline assignment: CDR1 GTSNPN and CDR2 SVGIG (reference sequence).